The 18 T cell receptor beta chains given below trace back to one sample, sequenced in a study of T-cell reconstitution after alpha-beta-depleted transplantation in children. A TCRbeta library incorporating unique molecular identifiers was prepared. MiXCR was run by TCRdb on the PCR reads, yielding one entry per CDR3 protein. The table has about 200,000 distinct CDR3 sequences, around 5.9% seen once. The specimen comprised PBMCs, sampled before TCRalphabeta/CD19-depleted stem cell transplant. These receptors were obtained from a girl under three years old with combined immunodeficiency, due to receive a stem cell transplant.

This clonotype was counted a few times. The chain combines TRBV20-1 with TRBJ2-3; D is unclear. Trimming removed 2 bases at V and 3 bases at J, with 6 bases between. Germline CDR1 DFQATT, CDR2 SNEGSKA (reference sequence). The CDR3 is 12 amino acids. CDR3 nucleotide sequence: TGCAGTGCTAGAATTGGTACAGATACGCAGTATTTT. This codes for CSARIGTDTQYF.

This clonotype was counted many times. The chain couples TRBV29-1 to TRBJ1-1; no definite D call. The CDR3 covers 14 residues. Germline CDR1 reads SQVTM; CDR2 reads ANQGSEA. V was clipped by 3 bases and J by 5 bases, with 16 bases between them. CDR3 sequence: CSVDRAGSGTEAFF. Here the CDR3 DNA reads TGCAGCGTTGATAGGGCAGGAAGTGGGACTGAAGCTTTCTTT.

As concerns this clonotype: Since a much larger clone is just one base distant, this may be a read error. The CDR3 nucleotides are TGCGCCAGCAGCCAAATAAGGTACAATGAGCAGTTCTTC. It specifies CASSQIRYNEQFF. V gene TRBV4-3 combines with J gene TRBJ2-1; D is ambiguous. The CDR3 totals 13 residues. The germline gives CDR1 LGHNA, CDR2 YSLEER. V lost 2 bases, J lost 4 bases, and 6 bases lay in between.

This clonotype occurred a few times. Just one base apart from a much larger clone, this may be a read error. The chain joins TRBV7-9 to TRBJ2-1, with a possible D match to TRBD2 (6 bases). The V gene lost 3 bases and the J gene lost 4 bases, with 10 bases spanning the gap. Germline assignment: CDR1 SEHNR and CDR2 FQNEAQ (reference sequence). This CDR3 spans 14 amino acids. As DNA, the CDR3 is TGTGCCAGCAGCTTTTTAGGACTATACAATGAGCAGTTCTTC. Residues: CASSFLGLYNEQFF. The full variable domain, with the rest looked up from reference TRBV7-9 and TRBJ2-1, is DTGVSQNPRHKITKRGQNVTFRCDPISEHNRLYWYRQTLGQGPEFLTYFQNEAQLEKSRLLSDRFSAERPKGSFSTLEIQRTEQGDSAMYLCASSFLGLYNEQFFGPGTRLTVL.

This clonotype was counted at least ten times. This chain joins TRBV12-3 or TRBV12-4 and TRBJ1-2; D not certain. This CDR3 is built from 15 residues. V lost 3 bases and J lost 0, with 11 bases in between. CDR3: CASSLNRLANYGYTF. The CDR3, as DNA: TGTGCCAGCAGTTTGAACCGCCTAGCTAACTATGGCTACACCTTC.

This clonotype was recorded many times. The J gene is TRBJ2-5, the V gene TRBV28, with TRBD1 identical over 10 bases. CDR1 and CDR2 from the germline V gene are MDHEN and SYDVKM. Trimming at V came to 3 bases and at J to 0 bases, leaving 4 bases not matched to a gene. The CDR3 covers 16 residues. CDR3 nucleotides: TGTGCCAGCAGTTTTGGACAGGGGGGGTACCAAGAGACCCAGTACTTC. The encoded protein is CASSFGQGGYQETQYF.

This clonotype was seen only a few times. The V and J genes are TRBV4-1 and TRBJ2-3; D gene ambiguous. Germline V lookup: CDR1 MGHRA, CDR2 YSYEKL. The length of the CDR3 is 13 residues. Trimming cost V 4 bases and J 6 bases, with 11 bases left between them. Here the CDR3 reads CASSLYMGDTQYF. CDR3 DNA sequence: TGCGCCAGCAGCCTCTATATGGGGGATACGCAGTATTTT.

This clonotype was observed at least ten times. This rearrangement joins TRBV15 to TRBJ2-5, with 10 bases aligning to TRBD1. Looked up from germline, CDR1 is LNHNV and CDR2 is YYDKDF (reference sequence). After removal of 8 bases from V and 1 base from J, the junction contained 4 bases not matched to a gene. The CDR3 contains 14 residues. The CDR3 here is CATRRDRGQETQYF. For the CDR3, the DNA is TGTGCCACCCGAAGGGACAGGGGCCAAGAGACCCAGTACTTC.

This clonotype was picked up one time. A single base separates this from a much larger clone, so it may be a read error. This chain links TRBV6-1 with TRBJ2-7; D uncertain. The CDR3 has 15 residues. Trimming pared 3 bases from V and 0 bases from J, leaving 12 bases between. Germline values: CDR1 MNHNS, CDR2 SASEGT. The CDR3 region is CASSDFRRFSYEQYV. The CDR3 DNA reads TGTGCCAGCAGTGATTTTAGACGGTTCTCCTACGAGCAGTACGTC.

Comments on this clonotype: This clone may be a read error of a much larger clone one base away. The genes are TRBV12-3 or TRBV12-4 and TRBJ2-3, with D uncertain. V was shortened by 4 bases and J by 0 bases, with 11 bases between the two germline ends. The CDR3 has 15 residues. The CDR3 region is CASSSAGLSTDTQYF. CDR3 coding DNA: TGTGCCAGCAGTTCCGCAGGTTTAAGCACAGATACGCAGTATTTT.

CDR3 DNA sequence: TGTGCCAGCAGCTTAGACGGGACTCCGCCACACAATGAGCAGTTCTTC. It encodes CASSLDGTPPHNEQFF. The chain recombines TRBV7-8 with TRBJ2-1, with D possibly being TRBD2 (6 bases). Between the trimmed V and J ends, which lost 1 base and 5 bases, there was a span of 15 bases. Germline CDR1 is SGHVS and CDR2 is FQNEAQ. This CDR3 is 16 amino acids long.

This clonotype has ten or more counts. This chain joins TRBV28 and TRBJ2-4; D unclear. V gave up 3 bases and J gave up 8 bases, with 14 bases separating them. The CDR3 is made up of 14 amino acids. In germline, CDR1 is MDHEN, CDR2 SYDVKM. DNA of the CDR3: TGTGCCAGCAGTTTTTTGACGGATGGGCACATTCAGTACTTC. Protein product: CASSFLTDGHIQYF.

The chain recombines TRBV7-2 with TRBJ1-5; no clear D gene. The germline gives CDR1 SGHTA, CDR2 FQGNSA. The CDR3 totals 14 residues. V was trimmed by 2 bases and J by 9 bases, leaving 14 bases between them. CDR3 sequence: CASSLRSGVPPQHF. For the CDR3, the DNA is TGTGCCAGCAGCTTACGGTCCGGTGTCCCGCCCCAGCATTTT.

This clonotype was counted ten times or more. The V and J genes are TRBV25-1 and TRBJ2-7; 12 bases are shared with TRBD2. V was clipped by 2 bases and J by 5 bases; unmatched bases: 7. CDR3 length equals 16 residues. Germline V lookup: CDR1 MGHDK, CDR2 SYGVNS. This CDR3 reads CASSEPGLAGPNEQYF. DNA of the CDR3: TGTGCCAGCAGTGAACCCGGACTAGCGGGACCAAACGAGCAGTACTTC.

This clonotype was observed many times. The genes are TRBV10-3 and TRBJ2-7; the match to TRBD1 covers 7 bases. This CDR3 region has 15 residues. The V gene end was trimmed by 5 bases and the J gene end by 3 bases; junction bases not matched to a gene: 10. Germline-derived CDR1 and CDR2 are ENHRY and SYGVKD. In nucleotides, the CDR3 is TGTGCCATCAGTCTCACGGGACAGAACCTCTACGAGCAGTACTTC. Translated: CAISLTGQNLYEQYF.

V and J are TRBV10-1 and TRBJ2-7; 7 nucleotides agree with TRBD1. V shed 4 bases, J shed 0 bases, and the junction held 3 bases outside the gene matches. CDR3 size: 14 residues. From germline, CDR1 is WNHNN and CDR2 SYGVQD (reference sequence). CDR3 coding DNA: TGCGCCAGCAGTGGGACAGGCGACTCCTACGAGCAGTACTTC. Encoded protein: CASSGTGDSYEQYF.

This clonotype has ten or more counts. This chain connects TRBV2 to TRBJ1-2; D might be TRBD1 (5 bases). V lost 6 bases and J 4 bases, leaving 12 bases between the germline ends. CDR3 size: 13 residues. Germline V gene data show CDR1 as SNHLY and CDR2 as FYNNEI. This CDR3 reads CASSVDSIYGYTF. DNA for the CDR3: TGTGCCAGCAGCGTCGACAGCATCTATGGCTACACCTTC.

This clonotype has a count of ten or more. The J gene is TRBJ2-7, the V gene TRBV2; 9 nucleotides match TRBD2. V shed 10 bases and J 3 bases; nucleotides not matched to a gene: 10. In germline, CDR1 is SNHLY, CDR2 FYNNEI. The CDR3 is 14 amino acids. As DNA, the CDR3 is TGTGCCATCGATCTAGCGGGAAAGGGCTACGAGCAGTACTTC. Its protein is CAIDLAGKGYEQYF.